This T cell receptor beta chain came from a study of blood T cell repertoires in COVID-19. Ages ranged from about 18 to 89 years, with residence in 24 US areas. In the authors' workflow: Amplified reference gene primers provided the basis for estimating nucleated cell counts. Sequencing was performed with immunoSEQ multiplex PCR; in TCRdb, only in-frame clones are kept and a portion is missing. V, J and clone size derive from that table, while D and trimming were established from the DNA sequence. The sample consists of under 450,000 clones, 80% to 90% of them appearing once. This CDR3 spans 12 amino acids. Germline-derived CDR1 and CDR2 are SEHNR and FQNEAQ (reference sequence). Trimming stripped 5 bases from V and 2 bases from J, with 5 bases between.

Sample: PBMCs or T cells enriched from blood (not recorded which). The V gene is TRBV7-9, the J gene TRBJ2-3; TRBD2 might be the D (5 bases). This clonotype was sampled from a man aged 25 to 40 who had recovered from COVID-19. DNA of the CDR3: TGTGCCAGCAGCCGGGACACAGATACGCAGTATTTT. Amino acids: CASSRDTDTQYF.